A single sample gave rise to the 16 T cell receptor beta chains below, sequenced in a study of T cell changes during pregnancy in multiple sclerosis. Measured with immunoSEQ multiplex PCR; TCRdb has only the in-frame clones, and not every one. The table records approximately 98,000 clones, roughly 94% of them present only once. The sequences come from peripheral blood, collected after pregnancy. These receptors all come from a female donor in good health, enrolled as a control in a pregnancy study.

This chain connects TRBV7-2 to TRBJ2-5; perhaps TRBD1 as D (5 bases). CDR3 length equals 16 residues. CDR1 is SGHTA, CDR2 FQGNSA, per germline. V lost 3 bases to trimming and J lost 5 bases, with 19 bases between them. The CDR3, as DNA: TGTGCCAGCAGCTTTCGGCCCCCAGGGTTTGAGGAGACCCAGTACTTC. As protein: CASSFRPPGFEETQYF.

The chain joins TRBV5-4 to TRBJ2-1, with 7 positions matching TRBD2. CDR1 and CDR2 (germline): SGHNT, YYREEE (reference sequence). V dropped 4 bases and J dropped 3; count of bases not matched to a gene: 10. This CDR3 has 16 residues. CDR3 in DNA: TGTGCCAGCAGCCTCGGTCGGGGGGAACTCTACAATGAGCAGTTCTTC. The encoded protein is CASSLGRGELYNEQFF.

As DNA, the CDR3 is TGTGCCAGCAGCTTGAGGGGAGGATCTGGAGCCCTGGGGCAGCCCCAGCATTTT. This translates into CASSLRGGSGALGQPQHF. The chain employs TRBV5-6 and TRBJ1-5; tentatively, D is TRBD1 (5 bases). Germline values: CDR1 SGHDT, CDR2 YYEEEE. The CDR3 sequence is 18 residues long. Between the trimmed V and J ends, which lost 1 base and 7 bases, there was a span of 24 bases.

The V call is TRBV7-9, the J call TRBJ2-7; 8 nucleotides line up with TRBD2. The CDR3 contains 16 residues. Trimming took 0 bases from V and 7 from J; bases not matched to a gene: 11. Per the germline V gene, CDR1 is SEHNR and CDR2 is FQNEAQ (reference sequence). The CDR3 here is CASSLAPSDGGGEQYF. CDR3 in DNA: TGTGCCAGCAGCTTAGCGCCCTCTGACGGGGGGGGAGAGCAGTACTTC.

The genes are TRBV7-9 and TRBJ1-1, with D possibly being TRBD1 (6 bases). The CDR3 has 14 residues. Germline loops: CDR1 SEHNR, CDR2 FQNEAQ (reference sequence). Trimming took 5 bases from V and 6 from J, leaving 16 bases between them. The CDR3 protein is CASSPLTGRAEAFF. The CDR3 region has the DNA TGTGCCAGCAGCCCACTGACAGGTCGCGCTGAAGCTTTCTTT.

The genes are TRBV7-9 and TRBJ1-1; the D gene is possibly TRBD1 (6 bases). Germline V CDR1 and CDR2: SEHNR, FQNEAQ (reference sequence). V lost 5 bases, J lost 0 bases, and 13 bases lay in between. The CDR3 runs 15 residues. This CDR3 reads CASSPVRTVNTEAFF. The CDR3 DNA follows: TGTGCCAGCAGCCCCGTAAGGACAGTGAACACTGAAGCTTTCTTT.

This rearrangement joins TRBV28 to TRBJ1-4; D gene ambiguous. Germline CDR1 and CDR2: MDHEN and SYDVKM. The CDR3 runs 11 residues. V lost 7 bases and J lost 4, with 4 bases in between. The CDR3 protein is CASTLNEKLFF. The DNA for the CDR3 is TGTGCCAGCACCCTTAATGAAAAACTGTTTTTT.

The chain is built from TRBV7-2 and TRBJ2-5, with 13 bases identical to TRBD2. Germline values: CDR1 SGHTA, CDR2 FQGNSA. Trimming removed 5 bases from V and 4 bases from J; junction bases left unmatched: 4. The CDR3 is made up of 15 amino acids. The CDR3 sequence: CASSPGLAGAETQYF. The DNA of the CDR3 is TGTGCCAGCAGCCCCGGACTAGCGGGAGCAGAGACCCAGTACTTC.

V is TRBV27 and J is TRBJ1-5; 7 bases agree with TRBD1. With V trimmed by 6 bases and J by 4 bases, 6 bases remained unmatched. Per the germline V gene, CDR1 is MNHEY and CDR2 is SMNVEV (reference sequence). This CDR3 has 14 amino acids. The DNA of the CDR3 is TGTGCCAGCAGGACGGGACAGACAAATCAGCCCCAGCATTTT. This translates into CASRTGQTNQPQHF.

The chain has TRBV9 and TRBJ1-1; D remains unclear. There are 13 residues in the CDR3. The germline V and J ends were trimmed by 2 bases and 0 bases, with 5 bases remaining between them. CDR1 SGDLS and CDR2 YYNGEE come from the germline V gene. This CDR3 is CASSVTMNTEAFF. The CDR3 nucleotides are TGTGCCAGCAGCGTTACAATGAACACTGAAGCTTTCTTT. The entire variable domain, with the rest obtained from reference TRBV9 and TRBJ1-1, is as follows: DSGVTQTPKHLITATGQRVTLRCSPRSGDLSVYWYQQSLDQGLQFLIQYYNGEERAKGNILERFSAQQFPDLHSELNLSSLELGDSALYFCASSVTMNTEAFFGQGTRLTVV.

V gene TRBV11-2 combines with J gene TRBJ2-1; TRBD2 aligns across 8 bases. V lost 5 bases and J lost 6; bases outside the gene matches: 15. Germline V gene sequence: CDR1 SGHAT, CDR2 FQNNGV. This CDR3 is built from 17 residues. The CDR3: CASSPLGRTSRRNEQFF. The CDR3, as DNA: TGTGCCAGCAGCCCACTAGGGAGGACTAGCAGGCGCAATGAGCAGTTCTTC.

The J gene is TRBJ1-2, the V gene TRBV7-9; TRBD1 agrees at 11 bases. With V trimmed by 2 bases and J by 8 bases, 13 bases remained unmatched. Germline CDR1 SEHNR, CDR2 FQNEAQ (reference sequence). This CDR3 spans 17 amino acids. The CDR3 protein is CASSLWTGGARAAGYTF. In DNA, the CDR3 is TGTGCCAGCAGCTTATGGACAGGGGGCGCGCGGGCTGCCGGCTACACCTTC.

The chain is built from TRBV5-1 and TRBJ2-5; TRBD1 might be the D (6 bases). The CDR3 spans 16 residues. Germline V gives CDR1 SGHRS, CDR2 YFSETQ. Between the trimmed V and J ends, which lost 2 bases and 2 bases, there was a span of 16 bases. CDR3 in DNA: TGCGCCAGCAGCTTATCTACAGGGCGTCGGCAAGAGACCCAGTACTTC. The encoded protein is CASSLSTGRRQETQYF.

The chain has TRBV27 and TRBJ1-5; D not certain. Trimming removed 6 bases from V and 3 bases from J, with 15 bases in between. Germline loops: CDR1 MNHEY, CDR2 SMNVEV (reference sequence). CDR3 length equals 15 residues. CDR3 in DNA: TGTGCCAGCAGCTCCAGGTTGACGGCCAATCAGCCCCAGCATTTT. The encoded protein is CASSSRLTANQPQHF.

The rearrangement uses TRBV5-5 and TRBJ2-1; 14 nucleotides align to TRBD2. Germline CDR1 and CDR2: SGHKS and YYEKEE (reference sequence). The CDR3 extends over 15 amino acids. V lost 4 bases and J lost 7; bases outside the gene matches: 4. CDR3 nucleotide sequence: TGTGCCAGCAGCCCCGGGACTAGCGGGAGAAATGAGCAGTTCTTC. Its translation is CASSPGTSGRNEQFF. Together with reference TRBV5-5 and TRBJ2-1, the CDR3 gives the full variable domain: DAGVTQSPTHLIKTRGQQVTLRCSPISGHKSVSWYQQVLGQGPQFIFQYYEKEERGRGNFPDRFSARQFPNYSSELNVNALLLGDSALYLCASSPGTSGRNEQFFGPGTRLTVL.

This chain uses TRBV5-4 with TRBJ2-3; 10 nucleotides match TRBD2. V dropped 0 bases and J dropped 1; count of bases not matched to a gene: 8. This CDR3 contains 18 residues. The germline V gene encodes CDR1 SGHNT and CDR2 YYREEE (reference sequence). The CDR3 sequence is CASSLELAGRAGTDTQYF. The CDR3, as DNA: TGTGCCAGCAGCTTGGAACTAGCGGGGAGGGCGGGCACAGATACGCAGTATTTT.